Shown below are 15 T cell receptor beta chains from a single sample sequenced in a study of T-cell memory formation after mild COVID-19. TCRdb passed the 5' RACE reads through MiXCR, listing each CDR3 protein once. This table holds about 350,000 distinct CDR3 sequences, 20% to 25% found once. Sample: PBMCs or a T cell subset sorted from them (not recorded which). Every receptor here comes from a man between 18 and 35 years old who had mild COVID-19 (a few samples of this study predate the infection). Cell type and time point are not known.

The rearrangement uses TRBV20-1 and TRBJ2-1; D is perhaps TRBD1 (6 bases). Germline loops: CDR1 DFQATT, CDR2 SNEGSKA (reference sequence). V was trimmed by 3 bases and J by 0 bases, leaving 6 bases between them. The CDR3 is 13 residues long. The CDR3 nucleotides are TGCAGTGCTAGGGGGGCCTCCTACAATGAGCAGTTCTTC. Encoded protein: CSARGASYNEQFF.

The chain employs TRBV5-8 and TRBJ2-6; 8 bases fit TRBD1. The ends lost 4 bases at V and 2 bases at J; junction bases unmatched: 11. Germline-derived CDR1 and CDR2 are SGHTS and YDEGEE. This CDR3 has 18 amino acids. CDR3 sequence (DNA): TGTGCCAGCAGCACGCCGGGACAGGCAAGCGCTGGGGCCAACGTCCTGACTTTC. It codes for CASSTPGQASAGANVLTF.

The chain joins TRBV19 to TRBJ2-7; D uncertain. The CDR3 has 12 amino acids. Trimming removed 1 base at V and 3 bases at J, with 4 bases between. Germline V gene data show CDR1 as LNHDA and CDR2 as SQIVND (reference sequence). In DNA, the CDR3 is TGTGCCAGTAGTATAGGCAGCTACGAGCAGTACGTC. It translates to CASSIGSYEQYV.

The chain links TRBV19 to TRBJ1-1, with D uncertain. Germline V gives CDR1 LNHDA, CDR2 SQIVND (reference sequence). The CDR3 runs to 12 residues. Between the trimmed V and J ends, which lost 9 bases and 6 bases, there was a span of 14 bases. The CDR3, as DNA: TGTGCCAGCGCACCCGGGATATCTGAAGCTTTCTTT. Its protein product is CASAPGISEAFF.

The chain recombines TRBV24-1 with TRBJ2-1; possible D gene TRBD1, 6 bases. Germline V gene data show CDR1 as KGHDR and CDR2 as SFDVKD. Deletions cut 4 bases from V and 10 bases from J, with 19 bases between. The CDR3 is 15 amino acids. In DNA form, the CDR3 reads TGTGCCACCAGTGAACCTTCGGGACACGGCAGAGAGCAGTTCTTC. It translates to CATSEPSGHGREQFF.

The genes are TRBV12-3 or TRBV12-4 and TRBJ2-2; 10 bases fit TRBD2. The CDR3 contains 16 residues. V lost 10 bases and J lost 6; bases outside the gene matches: 14. This CDR3 reads CAILKSSGGIAGELFF. DNA of the CDR3: TGTGCCATCCTAAAATCTAGCGGGGGAATCGCCGGGGAGCTGTTTTTT.

This clonotype was detected a few times. The chain is built from TRBV7-2 and TRBJ2-3; D is unresolved. The CDR3 contains 14 residues. The germline V and J ends were trimmed by 5 bases and 0 bases, with 9 bases remaining between them. Germline CDR1 reads SGHTA; CDR2 reads FQGNSA. For the CDR3, the DNA is TGTGCCAGCAGCCCTTTTTTAAGCACAGATACGCAGTATTTT. Protein: CASSPFLSTDTQYF.

This clonotype has only a few counts. This chain uses TRBV2 with TRBJ2-1; D gene unclear. Germline V gives CDR1 SNHLY, CDR2 FYNNEI. V was pared by 7 bases and J by 5 bases, with 15 bases between. The CDR3 consists of 14 residues. CDR3 in amino acids: CASIGLVGDNEQFF. CDR3 DNA: TGTGCCAGCATTGGCCTAGTTGGGGACAATGAGCAGTTCTTC. Together with reference TRBV2 and TRBJ2-1, the CDR3 gives the full variable domain: EPEVTQTPSHQVTQMGQEVILRCVPISNHLYFYWYRQILGQKVEFLVSFYNNEISEKSEIFDDQFSVERPDGSNFTLKIRSTKLEDSAMYFCASIGLVGDNEQFFGPGTRLTVL.

The chain couples TRBV7-2 to TRBJ2-5; D uncertain. Trimming took 5 bases from V and 1 from J, leaving 14 bases between them. Germline V CDR1 and CDR2: SGHTA, FQGNSA. This CDR3 spans 15 amino acids. CDR3 protein: CASSVRVEAQETQYF. The DNA for the CDR3 is TGTGCCAGCAGCGTTAGGGTAGAGGCCCAAGAGACCCAGTACTTC.

This clonotype was recorded a few times. The V call is TRBV7-3, the J call TRBJ2-1; perhaps TRBD1 as D (5 bases). Per germline, CDR1 SGHTA and CDR2 FQGTGA. V was trimmed by 5 bases and J by 3 bases, leaving 14 bases between them. This CDR3 is 15 amino acids long. The CDR3 region has the DNA TGTGCCAGCAGCCCGCAGGGCTCCCGCTACAATGAGCAGTTCTTC. Translation gives CASSPQGSRYNEQFF.

The chain recombines TRBV6-2 or TRBV6-3 with TRBJ1-2; no reliable D call. Deletions cut 8 bases from V and 4 bases from J, with 5 bases between. The CDR3 contains 10 residues. Per the germline V gene, CDR1 is MNHEY and CDR2 is SVGEGT. The CDR3 is CASGSYGYTF. In DNA, the CDR3 is TGTGCCAGCGGGTCCTATGGCTACACCTTC.

The chain carries TRBV4-2 and TRBJ2-5; D uncertain. Germline assignment: CDR1 LGHNA and CDR2 YNFKEQ. V shed 0 bases and J shed 5 bases, with 16 bases lying between them. This CDR3 is built from 16 residues. The chain's CDR3 is CASSQDLGLGWETQYF. Written as DNA, the CDR3 is TGTGCCAGCAGCCAAGATCTGGGTCTAGGATGGGAGACCCAGTACTTC.

This chain uses TRBV29-1 with TRBJ1-3, with a tentative D call TRBD1 (6 bases). The CDR3 runs to 13 residues. Germline CDR1 is SQVTM and CDR2 is ANQGSEA. Trimming took 4 bases from V and 4 from J, leaving 11 bases between them. This CDR3 reads CSVVRGDGNTIYF. The CDR3 DNA is TGCAGCGTTGTGAGGGGGGACGGAAACACCATATATTTT.

This clonotype showed up just a few times. In nucleotides, the CDR3 is TGTGCCAGCAGTTCTAAAAAGACTAGCGGGGGCTACGAGCAGTACGTC. It encodes CASSSKKTSGGYEQYV. The rearrangement uses TRBV28 and TRBJ2-7; 12 bases are shared with TRBD2. Germline CDR1 is MDHEN and CDR2 is SYDVKM. With 4 bases clipped from V and 3 bases from J, the junction kept 7 bases outside the gene matches. The CDR3 spans 16 residues.

The chain combines TRBV28 with TRBJ2-2, with unresolved D. The CDR3 loop spans 14 amino acids. With 5 bases removed from V and 2 bases from J, the gap between germline ends came to 9 bases. Germline CDR1 is MDHEN and CDR2 is SYDVKM. CDR3 DNA: TGTGCCAGCAGTCCCCTACCTAACACCGGGGAGCTGTTTTTT. Its protein product is CASSPLPNTGELFF.